This is a list of T cell receptor beta chains from one sample in a study of T-cell memory formation after mild COVID-19. TCRdb passed the 5' RACE reads through MiXCR, listing each CDR3 protein once. The sample consists of about 180,000 distinct CDR3 sequences, approximately 17% of them appearing once. The specimen sequenced was PBMCs or a T cell subset sorted from them (not recorded which). The receptors derive from a man younger than 35 who had mild COVID-19 (a few samples of this study predate the infection). Cell type and time point are not known. CDR3s include the opening cysteine and the closing phenylalanine or tryptophan. Fields, in order: D gene, J gene, V gene, clone size, CDR3 protein, CDR3 DNA. The D gene is left open where the match is weak. The size of a clone is reported for some rows only, either as once, few or many, or as a class for expanded clones.

d_call: -; j_call: TRBJ1-3; v_call: TRBV12-3/TRBV12-4; clone_size: -; cdr3_aa: CASRTDSGGNTIYF; cdr3_nt: TGTGCCAGCAGAACGGACTCAGGGGGAAACACCATATATTTT
d_call: -; j_call: TRBJ1-2; v_call: TRBV5-6; clone_size: -; cdr3_aa: CASSPFFQGAGYTF; cdr3_nt: TGTGCCAGCAGTCCCTTTTTCCAGGGCGCGGGCTACACCTTC
d_call: TRBD2; j_call: TRBJ2-3; v_call: TRBV5-1; clone_size: many; cdr3_aa: CASRKAGANTQYF; cdr3_nt: TGCGCCAGCAGGAAAGCGGGGGCAAATACGCAGTATTTT
d_call: TRBD2; j_call: TRBJ2-4; v_call: TRBV20-1; clone_size: -; cdr3_aa: CSAANRGGPGNIQYF; cdr3_nt: TGCAGTGCTGCAAATCGGGGGGGGCCCGGAAACATTCAGTACTTC
d_call: TRBD1; j_call: TRBJ1-6; v_call: TRBV5-1; clone_size: -; cdr3_aa: CASSRQGGDNSPLHF; cdr3_nt: TGCGCCAGCAGCAGACAGGGAGGGGATAATTCACCCCTCCACTTT
d_call: TRBD1; j_call: TRBJ1-5; v_call: TRBV6-2/TRBV6-3; clone_size: few; cdr3_aa: CASSYSRQGLRPQHF; cdr3_nt: TGTGCCAGCAGTTACTCCCGACAGGGCCTTAGGCCCCAGCATTTT
d_call: TRBD2; j_call: TRBJ2-3; v_call: TRBV5-1; clone_size: -; cdr3_aa: CATTRGTWAGSTDTQYF; cdr3_nt: TGCGCCACGACGCGGGGGACTTGGGCCGGCAGCACAGATACGCAGTATTTT
d_call: -; j_call: TRBJ2-1; v_call: TRBV7-8; clone_size: few; cdr3_aa: CASSLGQRLQPNQQFF; cdr3_nt: TGTGCCAGCAGCTTGGGTCAACGACTACAACCTAATCAGCAGTTCTTC
d_call: -; j_call: TRBJ2-3; v_call: TRBV9; clone_size: -; cdr3_aa: CASSVNHGDTQYF; cdr3_nt: TGTGCCAGCAGCGTGAACCATGGAGATACGCAGTATTTT
d_call: -; j_call: TRBJ2-2; v_call: TRBV7-8; clone_size: -; cdr3_aa: CASSLAGGDTGELFF; cdr3_nt: TGTGCCAGCAGCTTAGCGGGGGGCGACACCGGGGAGCTGTTTTTT
d_call: TRBD1; j_call: TRBJ1-1; v_call: TRBV7-8; clone_size: few; cdr3_aa: CASSPAQRDRVGYTEAFF; cdr3_nt: TGTGCCAGCAGCCCAGCCCAACGGGACAGGGTTGGGTACACTGAAGCTTTCTTT
d_call: TRBD1; j_call: TRBJ2-1; v_call: TRBV6-5; clone_size: many; cdr3_aa: CASSQTGGSYNEQFF; cdr3_nt: TGTGCCAGCAGCCAAACAGGGGGCTCCTACAATGAGCAGTTCTTC
d_call: TRBD1; j_call: TRBJ1-2; v_call: TRBV4-2; clone_size: -; cdr3_aa: CASSQERTGGYTF; cdr3_nt: TGTGCCAGCAGCCAAGAAAGGACAGGTGGCTACACCTTC
d_call: -; j_call: TRBJ2-1; v_call: TRBV5-5; clone_size: -; cdr3_aa: CASSLRAESSYNEQFF; cdr3_nt: TGTGCCAGCAGCTTGCGGGCGGAGAGCTCCTACAATGAGCAGTTCTTC
d_call: -; j_call: TRBJ2-5; v_call: TRBV7-2; clone_size: -; cdr3_aa: CASSLAGTTLQETQYF; cdr3_nt: TGTGCCAGCAGCTTAGCCGGGACAACCCTCCAAGAGACCCAGTACTTC
d_call: -; j_call: TRBJ1-2; v_call: TRBV10-3; clone_size: -; cdr3_aa: CAISESGVNYGYTF; cdr3_nt: TGTGCCATCAGTGAGTCAGGAGTTAACTATGGCTACACCTTC
d_call: TRBD2; j_call: TRBJ2-1; v_call: TRBV29-1; clone_size: -; cdr3_aa: CSAVTSGGYNEQFF; cdr3_nt: TGCAGCGCTGTCACGAGCGGGGGCTACAATGAGCAGTTCTTC
d_call: -; j_call: TRBJ1-4; v_call: TRBV7-9; clone_size: -; cdr3_aa: CASALRATNEKLFF; cdr3_nt: TGTGCCAGCGCGCTCAGGGCGACTAATGAAAAACTGTTTTTT
d_call: -; j_call: TRBJ1-5; v_call: TRBV28; clone_size: -; cdr3_aa: CASRIHFSNQPQHF; cdr3_nt: TGTGCCAGCAGGATCCACTTTAGCAATCAGCCCCAGCATTTT
d_call: -; j_call: TRBJ2-3; v_call: TRBV24-1; clone_size: few; cdr3_aa: CATSATGTYTDTQYF; cdr3_nt: TGTGCCACCAGTGCAACCGGGACATACACAGATACGCAGTATTTT
d_call: -; j_call: TRBJ1-5; v_call: TRBV6-5; clone_size: -; cdr3_aa: CASSYTRVGLNQPQHF; cdr3_nt: TGTGCCAGCAGTTACACGCGTGTGGGGTTGAATCAGCCCCAGCATTTT
d_call: -; j_call: TRBJ1-2; v_call: TRBV2; clone_size: -; cdr3_aa: CASSEGETDNYGYTF; cdr3_nt: TGTGCCAGCAGTGAGGGGGAGACTGATAACTATGGCTACACCTTC
d_call: TRBD2; j_call: TRBJ2-5; v_call: TRBV14; clone_size: -; cdr3_aa: CASSQEGPLAGYAQETQYF; cdr3_nt: TGTGCCAGCAGCCAAGAAGGTCCACTAGCGGGTTATGCCCAAGAGACCCAGTACTTC
d_call: -; j_call: TRBJ2-7; v_call: TRBV12-3/TRBV12-4; clone_size: few; cdr3_aa: CASSFGLGNEQYF; cdr3_nt: TGTGCCAGCAGTTTCGGCCTGGGAAACGAGCAGTACTTC
d_call: -; j_call: TRBJ2-1; v_call: TRBV7-2; clone_size: -; cdr3_aa: CASSILWGEQFF; cdr3_nt: TGTGCCAGCAGCATACTATGGGGTGAGCAGTTCTTC
d_call: TRBD1; j_call: TRBJ2-3; v_call: TRBV2; clone_size: -; cdr3_aa: CASRSPLGQGGTDTQYF; cdr3_nt: TGTGCCAGCAGGAGCCCCCTTGGACAGGGGGGGACAGATACGCAGTATTTT
d_call: -; j_call: TRBJ1-2; v_call: TRBV11-2; clone_size: -; cdr3_aa: CASSSRHLGYGYTF; cdr3_nt: TGTGCCAGCAGCTCGAGGCACTTAGGCTATGGCTACACCTTC
d_call: -; j_call: TRBJ1-2; v_call: TRBV11-2; clone_size: -; cdr3_aa: CASSLVGRGNYGYTF; cdr3_nt: TGTGCCAGCAGCTTAGTTGGCCGCGGTAACTATGGCTACACCTTC
d_call: TRBD1; j_call: TRBJ2-5; v_call: TRBV2; clone_size: -; cdr3_aa: CASTGDRGSRETQYF; cdr3_nt: TGTGCCAGCACGGGAGACAGGGGAAGCCGAGAGACCCAGTACTTC